This TCR beta chain appears in the sequencing data of a study of radiation and T cells in renal cell carcinoma. CDR1 and CDR2 (germline): SQVTM, ANQGSEA. Trimming shortened V by 6 bases and J by 4 bases, and 11 bases separated the two germline ends. The CDR3 is 12 amino acids. Repertoires were generated with immunoSEQ multiplex PCR, while TCRdb's copy carries only in-frame clones and drops some. Of some 120,000 clones listed, approximately 80% are singletons. This sample's time point: blood 2 weeks post-SBRT. Treatment described: 15 Gy SBRT to primary tumor, nephrectomy 4 weeks later. This chain links TRBV29-1 with TRBJ2-3; the D gene is possibly TRBD1 (6 bases). This TCR was sampled from a woman between 55 and 75 years old with renal cell carcinoma. The sequences come from blood, collected from a patient whose treatment included radiotherapy and nephrectomy. The CDR3 nucleotides read TGCAGCGTGCAGGGGATCCCAGATACGCAGTATTTT. Residues: CSVQGIPDTQYF.